Shown below are 13 T cell receptor beta chains from a single sample sequenced in a study of blood T cell repertoires in COVID-19. The table came from immunoSEQ multiplex PCR; TCRdb's copy has only in-frame clones and leaves some out. The sample yields some 180,000 clones, roughly 76% seen once. The sequencing sample was made of peripheral blood. The receptors stem from a woman aged 35 to 49 with COVID-19, enrolled during active disease.

The V call is TRBV20-1, the J call TRBJ2-7; D might be TRBD1 (6 bases). V dropped 3 bases and J dropped 2 bases, with 8 bases sitting between them. The CDR3 has 12 amino acids. Germline values: CDR1 DFQATT, CDR2 SNEGSKA (reference sequence). The CDR3 is CSASTGTYEQYV. CDR3 nucleotides: TGCAGTGCTAGTACAGGGACCTACGAGCAGTACGTC.

The J gene is TRBJ2-4, the V gene TRBV19, with D tentatively TRBD1 (6 bases). The CDR3 is 12 amino acids. The V and J ends lost 8 bases and 2 bases respectively, with 7 bases between them. Germline CDR1 is LNHDA and CDR2 is SQIVND (reference sequence). In DNA form, the CDR3 reads TGTGCCAGTCGGGACACCAAAAACATTCAGTACTTC. Protein product: CASRDTKNIQYF.

This clone appeared many times. V and J are TRBV10-2 and TRBJ1-6; D might be TRBD1 (6 bases). The V gene lost 1 base and the J gene lost 9 bases, with 19 bases spanning the gap. The CDR3 runs to 17 residues. Germline assignment: CDR1 WSHSY and CDR2 SAAADI. CDR3 sequence reads: CASSEFRGKTKGSPLHF. The CDR3 DNA reads TGCGCCAGCAGTGAGTTCAGGGGTAAGACCAAGGGTTCACCCCTCCACTTT.

The chain uses TRBV11-2 and TRBJ2-7; weak D call: TRBD2 (5 bases). V lost 2 bases and J lost 0, with 11 bases in between. CDR1 is SGHAT and CDR2 is FQNNGV in the germline V gene. The CDR3 sequence is 15 residues long. The CDR3 here is CASSLYSGSSYEQYF. The CDR3 DNA reads as TGTGCCAGCAGCTTATACTCGGGGAGCTCCTACGAGCAGTACTTC. Supplemented by reference TRBV11-2 and TRBJ2-7, the full variable domain reads EAGVAQSPRYKIIEKRQSVAFWCNPISGHATLYWYQQILGQGPKLLIQFQNNGVVDDSQLPKDRFSAERLKGVDSTLKIQPAKLEDSAVYLCASSLYSGSSYEQYFGPGTRLTVT.

This chain joins TRBV19 and TRBJ2-7; the match to TRBD2 covers 10 bases. Trimming removed 5 bases from V and 2 bases from J; junction bases left unmatched: 6. The CDR3 is 15 residues long. CDR1 and CDR2 (germline): LNHDA, SQIVND (reference sequence). CDR3 sequence reads: CASSWRTSGTYEQYF. Written as DNA, the CDR3 is TGTGCCAGTAGTTGGCGGACTAGCGGAACCTACGAGCAGTACTTC.

V and J are TRBV7-2 and TRBJ1-2; no firm D call. Trimming left V 1 base short and J 7 bases short, with 13 bases between. This CDR3 region has 14 residues. Germline V CDR1 and CDR2: SGHTA, FQGNSA. CDR3: CASSLGPGDLGYTF. The CDR3 coding sequence is TGTGCCAGCAGCTTAGGGCCGGGAGACCTTGGCTACACCTTC.

V gene TRBV5-5 combines with J gene TRBJ2-1; D not certain. The CDR3 covers 11 residues. V lost 6 bases and J lost 4, with 5 bases in between. The germline CDR1 and CDR2 sequences are SGHKS and YYEKEE (reference sequence). The CDR3 sequence is CASMAYNEQFF. The CDR3 nucleotides are TGTGCCAGCATGGCTTACAATGAGCAGTTCTTC.

For this clone: Sequence at one end of the junction differs from germline and may be a read error. This rearrangement joins TRBV7-7 to TRBJ2-1; the D gene is possibly TRBD2 (5 bases). This CDR3 is built from 14 residues. Germline V gene sequence: CDR1 SSHAT, CDR2 FNYEAQ (reference sequence). In DNA form, the CDR3 reads TGTGCTAGCAGCTTAAACCCTACGGGGAATGAGCAGTTCTTC. Protein sequence: CASSLNPTGNEQFF.

The chain joins TRBV5-6 to TRBJ2-7; TRBD2 might be the D (6 bases). V lost 4 bases and J lost 9, with 20 bases in between. This CDR3 has 14 amino acids. CDR1 SGHDT and CDR2 YYEEEE come from the germline V gene. CDR3 bases: TGTGCCAGCAGCCCAGAAGGGGTCCAGGGAGGGCAGTACTTC. Protein product: CASSPEGVQGGQYF. Full variable domain (rest looked up from reference TRBV5-6 and TRBJ2-7): DAGVTQSPTHLIKTRGQQVTLRCSPKSGHDTVSWYQQALGQGPQFIFQYYEEEERQRGNFPDRFSGHQFPNYSSELNVNALLLGDSALYLCASSPEGVQGGQYFGPGTRLTVT.

This clone was observed a single time. The genes are TRBV6-5 and TRBJ2-1; 7 nucleotides line up with TRBD2. This CDR3 is 15 amino acids long. Germline V gene lookup returns CDR1 MNHEY and CDR2 SVGAGI. V trimming: 5 bases; J trimming: 6 bases; junction bases outside the gene matches: 10. In DNA, the CDR3 is TGTGCCAGCAGTACAGCGGGCGGGAGAGGCAATGAGCAGTTCTTC. Its translation is CASSTAGGRGNEQFF.

This sequence joins TRBV2 and TRBJ2-4, with D perhaps matching TRBD1 (6 bases). V was cut by 6 bases and J by 10 bases, with 16 bases left in between. This CDR3 contains 13 residues. Germline V gene lookup returns CDR1 SNHLY and CDR2 FYNNEI. The CDR3 region is CASRGTGSGIQYF. The DNA for the CDR3 is TGTGCCAGCAGAGGAACAGGGTCGGGGATTCAGTACTTC.

The rearrangement joins TRBV15 to TRBJ2-2; D not certain. Germline V gene lookup returns CDR1 LNHNV and CDR2 YYDKDF (reference sequence). V lost 0 bases and J 8 bases, leaving 7 bases between the germline ends. There are 13 residues in the CDR3. The CDR3 coding sequence is TGTGCCACCAGCAGAGAGGCCTCGGGGGAGCTGTTTTTT. This codes for CATSREASGELFF.

This chain joins TRBV5-1 and TRBJ2-1; 12 positions match TRBD2. The V gene's germline CDR1 is SGHRS and CDR2 YFSETQ. The junction had 9 bases not matched to a gene; V was cut back by 4 bases and J by 4 bases. CDR3 length: 17 residues. The CDR3 DNA reads TGCGCCAGCAGCCTGAGGCTAGCGGGAGGGAATTACAATGAGCAGTTCTTC. Its protein is CASSLRLAGGNYNEQFF.